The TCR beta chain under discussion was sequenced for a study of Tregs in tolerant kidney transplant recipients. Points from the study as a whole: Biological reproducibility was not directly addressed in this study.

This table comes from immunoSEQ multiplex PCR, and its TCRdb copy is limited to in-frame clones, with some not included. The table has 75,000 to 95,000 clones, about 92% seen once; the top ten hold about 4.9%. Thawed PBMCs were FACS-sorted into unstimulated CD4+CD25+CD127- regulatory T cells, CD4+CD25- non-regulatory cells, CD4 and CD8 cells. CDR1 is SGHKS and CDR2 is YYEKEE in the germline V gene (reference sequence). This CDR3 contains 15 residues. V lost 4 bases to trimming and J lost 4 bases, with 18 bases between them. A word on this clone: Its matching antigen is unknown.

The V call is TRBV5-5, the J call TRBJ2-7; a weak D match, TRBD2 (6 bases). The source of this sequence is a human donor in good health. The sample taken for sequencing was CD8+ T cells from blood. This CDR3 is CASSAPTNGSYEQYF. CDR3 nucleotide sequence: TGTGCCAGCAGCGCGCCGACTAACGGGAGTTACGAGCAGTACTTC.